This entry is about one T cell receptor beta chain. The target antigen is unknown. As originally analysed: The detection floor for productive clonotype frequency was 2.59 x 10-5. The table came from immunoSEQ multiplex PCR; TCRdb's copy has only in-frame clones and leaves some out. V and J calls and clone size follow that table, whereas D and trimming were derived from the DNA. The sample has 30,000 to 40,000 clones, about 82% seen once; the top ten hold approximately 1.2%. The data belong to a study of STAT5B mutations in CD4+ large granular lymphocyte leukemia. Findings and caveats of the study: Patient CD4-sorted repertoires stayed more clonal than healthy ones after leukemic-clone removal.

Healthy controls were blood donor buffy coats. This receptor was obtained from a human donor in good health. Sequenced: CD4+ T cells from blood buffy coats.

The CDR3, as DNA: TGTGCCAGCAGTTTGAGTGGTGATAGCAATCAGCCCCAGCATTTT. Its translation: CASSLSGDSNQPQHF. This chain links TRBV28 with TRBJ1-5, with D unresolved. V lost 3 bases and J 0 bases, leaving 9 bases between the germline ends. This CDR3 is 15 amino acids long. Germline-derived CDR1 and CDR2 are MDHEN and SYDVKM.